This TCR beta chain was profiled in a study of memory CD4+ T cells and cytomegalovirus serostatus. Profiled with immunoSEQ multiplex PCR; TCRdb holds only in-frame clones, not every one. Counted here are roughly 53,000 clones, around three quarters occurring once; the ten biggest clones make up about 1.5%. This CDR3 has 13 residues. Germline V gives CDR1 SGHTA, CDR2 FQGNSA. The V end lost 8 bases, the J end lost 0 bases, and 10 bases lay between the germline ends. Single viable CD3+CD4+CD8-CD45RO+ cells were sorted as the memory CD4+ T cells. This TCR derives from an adult in good health and CMV-seronegative. Sequenced material: memory CD4+ T cells from blood. V usage is TRBV7-2 and J usage is TRBJ1-1; a weak D match, TRBD1 (5 bases). The DNA for the CDR3 is TGTGCCAGCGCCCGGGGGGTGAACACTGAAGCTTTCTTT. Residues: CASARGVNTEAFF.